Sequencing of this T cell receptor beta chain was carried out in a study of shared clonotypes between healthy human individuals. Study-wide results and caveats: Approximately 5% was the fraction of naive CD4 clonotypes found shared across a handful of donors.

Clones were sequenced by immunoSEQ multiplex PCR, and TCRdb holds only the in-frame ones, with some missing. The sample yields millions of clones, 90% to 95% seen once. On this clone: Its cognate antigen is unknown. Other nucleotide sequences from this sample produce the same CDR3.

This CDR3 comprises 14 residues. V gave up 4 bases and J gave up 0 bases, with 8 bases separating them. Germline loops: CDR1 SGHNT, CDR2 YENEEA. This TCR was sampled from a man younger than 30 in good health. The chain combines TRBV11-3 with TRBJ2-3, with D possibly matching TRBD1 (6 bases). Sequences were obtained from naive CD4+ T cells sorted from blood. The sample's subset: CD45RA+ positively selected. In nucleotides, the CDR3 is TGTGCCAGCAGCTCACAGGGAAGCACAGATACGCAGTATTTT. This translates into CASSSQGSTDTQYF.